The 29 T cell receptor beta chains in this list originate from one sample, sequenced in a study of cytomegalovirus exposure and HLA in healthy donors. The study ran its PCR with 60 Vbeta and 13 Jbeta primers. The data were produced by immunoSEQ multiplex PCR, yet TCRdb's version contains in-frame clones alone and is incomplete. The repertoire includes roughly 120,000 clones, approximately 68% of them detected once, and 1.6% sits in the top ten. Sample: PBMCs. These receptors all come from a man younger than 45 in good health and CMV-seropositive.

As to this clone: The junction departs from the called germline gene at one end, perhaps through a read error. This chain joins TRBV7-9 and TRBJ2-3, with D possibly matching TRBD1 (6 bases). CDR1 is SEHNR, CDR2 FQNEAQ, per germline (reference sequence). This CDR3 spans 14 amino acids. The CDR3: CSSSRQASTDTQYF. CDR3 coding DNA: TGTTCCAGCAGCCGACAGGCTAGCACAGATACGCAGTATTTT.

The count of this clone is one. The V gene is TRBV6-6, the J gene TRBJ2-1; 8 bases align to TRBD1. The CDR3 runs to 15 residues. Germline V gene sequence: CDR1 MNHNY, CDR2 SVGAGI (reference sequence). With V trimmed by 5 bases and J by 8 bases, 11 bases remained unmatched. The CDR3 here is CASSPPDRVADEQFF. CDR3 bases: TGTGCCAGCAGTCCTCCGGACAGGGTGGCGGATGAGCAGTTCTTC.

The genes are TRBV4-1 and TRBJ2-3; 9 bases map to TRBD1. CDR3 length: 16 amino acids. J gave up 4 bases and V 1 base, and 6 bases lay outside the gene matches. Germline V gene data show CDR1 as MGHRA and CDR2 as YSYEKL. Written as DNA, the CDR3 is TGCGCCAGCAGCCAAGGCAGGGACAGGGACGCAGATACGCAGTATTTT. Its translation: CASSQGRDRDADTQYF.

Note on this clone: The junction and the germline gene differ at one end; a read error may be behind it. The genes are TRBV5-1 and TRBJ1-1; a possible D gene is TRBD1 (6 bases). This CDR3 region has 15 residues. CDR1 is SGHRS and CDR2 is YFSETQ in the germline V gene. The CDR3 nucleotides are TGTGCCAGCAGCGATCCCGGGACAACGAACACTGAAGCTTTCTTT. Translated: CASSDPGTTNTEAFF.

Here the CDR3 DNA reads TGTGCCAGCAGCTCACAGGGGGGTCTCGGCACCGGGGAGCTGTTTTTT. This sequence encodes CASSSQGGLGTGELFF. The chain uses TRBV7-2 and TRBJ2-2, with 8 nucleotides matching TRBD1. Losses at the gene ends were 4 bases for V and 4 bases for J; bases not matched to a gene: 8. The germline gives CDR1 SGHTA, CDR2 FQGNSA. This CDR3 has 16 residues.

CDR3 sequence reads: CASSPRKGTYNEQFF. The CDR3 DNA reads TGTGCCAGCAGCCCTCGGAAGGGGACCTACAATGAGCAGTTCTTC. V is TRBV11-3 and J is TRBJ2-1; D possibly corresponds to TRBD1 (5 bases). CDR1 is SGHNT, CDR2 YENEEA, per germline. This CDR3 is built from 15 residues. V lost 5 bases to trimming and J lost 2 bases, with 13 bases between them.

The V call is TRBV5-5, the J call TRBJ2-7; 8 positions agree with TRBD2. The germline V gene has CDR1 SGHKS and CDR2 YYEKEE (reference sequence). CDR3 length: 16 residues. With 0 bases clipped from V and 6 bases from J, the junction kept 11 bases outside the gene matches. The CDR3 region has the DNA TGTGCCAGCAGCTTGGCCTGGCAGCGGGGGCTAACCGAGCAGTACTTC. This sequence encodes CASSLAWQRGLTEQYF.

This chain links TRBV5-1 with TRBJ2-3; D possibly corresponds to TRBD2 (5 bases). The CDR3 spans 16 residues. Looked up from germline, CDR1 is SGHRS and CDR2 is YFSETQ. V was pared by 7 bases and J by 1 base, with 19 bases between. The CDR3 is CASARRAVGRTDTQYF. The CDR3 DNA reads TGCGCCAGCGCCCGCCGAGCGGTTGGCCGCACAGATACGCAGTATTTT.

The genes are TRBV5-1 and TRBJ2-1, with 11 positions matching TRBD2. The CDR3 runs to 18 residues. Per the germline V gene, CDR1 is SGHRS and CDR2 is YFSETQ. With 3 bases clipped from V and 8 bases from J, the junction kept 16 bases outside the gene matches. The CDR3 spells CASSWQMGSGRAEDEQFF. The DNA for the CDR3 is TGCGCCAGCAGCTGGCAGATGGGTAGCGGGAGGGCGGAGGATGAGCAGTTCTTC.

The V and J genes are TRBV4-1 and TRBJ2-2, with TRBD2 matching 12 bases. V shed 5 bases and J 6 bases; nucleotides not matched to a gene: 10. Germline V lookup: CDR1 MGHRA, CDR2 YSYEKL. The CDR3 runs to 17 residues. Written as DNA, the CDR3 is TGCGCCAGCAGCTCTGGGCTAGCGGGAGGGACCTCCGGGGAGCTGTTTTTT. Its translation is CASSSGLAGGTSGELFF.

This rearrangement joins TRBV5-1 to TRBJ2-2, with 9 bases that match TRBD1. V lost 4 bases and J lost 5; bases outside the gene matches: 12. Germline V lookup: CDR1 SGHRS, CDR2 YFSETQ. The CDR3 totals 17 residues. CDR3 loop: CASSADRGEFYTGELFF. CDR3 nucleotides: TGCGCCAGCAGCGCCGACAGGGGGGAGTTTTATACCGGGGAGCTGTTTTTT.

The rearrangement links TRBV7-9 to TRBJ2-3, with 8 bases fitting TRBD1. J gave up 10 bases and V 1 base, and 1 base lay outside the gene matches. The CDR3 runs to 12 residues. Germline V gives CDR1 SEHNR, CDR2 FQNEAQ (reference sequence). CDR3 bases: TGTGCCAGCAGCTTAGGGACAGGGTCGCAGTATTTT. This translates into CASSLGTGSQYF.

The chain combines TRBV7-6 with TRBJ1-2; D gene uncertain. Germline V gives CDR1 SGHVS, CDR2 FNYEAQ. The CDR3 extends over 18 amino acids. Trimming took off 2 bases at V and 2 bases at J, with 21 bases between the two ends. The CDR3, as DNA: TGTGCCAGCAGCTTATACCCCAGAACCTCCACTATCAACTATGGCTACACCTTC. Translated, it gives CASSLYPRTSTINYGYTF. Looking up the rest from reference TRBV7-6 and TRBJ1-2 gives the full variable domain: GAGVSQSPRYKVTKRGQDVALRCDPISGHVSLYWYRQALGQGPEFLTYFNYEAQQDKSGLPNDRFSAERPEGSISTLTIQRTEQRDSAMYRCASSLYPRTSTINYGYTFGSGTRLTVV.

This chain uses TRBV5-4 with TRBJ2-1, with 8 bases fitting TRBD2. This CDR3 is built from 16 residues. CDR1 and CDR2 (germline): SGHNT, YYREEE (reference sequence). V shed 1 base and J 7 bases; nucleotides not matched to a gene: 10. The CDR3 DNA sequence: TGTGCCAGCAGCTTGAAGAGGGGACTAGTGGGGAATGAGCAGTTCTTC. Protein product: CASSLKRGLVGNEQFF. The variable domain in full, with the rest retrieved from reference TRBV5-4 and TRBJ2-1, is ETGVTQSPTHLIKTRGQQVTLRCSSQSGHNTVSWYQQALGQGPQFIFQYYREEENGRGNFPPRFSGLQFPNYSSELNVNALELDDSALYLCASSLKRGLVGNEQFFGPGTRLTVL.

As concerns this clone: At one end, the junction sequence differs from germline, possibly due to a read error. The chain combines TRBV7-7 with TRBJ2-1, with TRBD2 matching over 8 bases. This CDR3 is built from 15 residues. Germline CDR1 and CDR2: SSHAT and FNYEAQ (reference sequence). The CDR3 nucleotides read TGTGCTAGCAGCTTCCGCGCGGGAGGCTGGAATGAGCAGTTCTTC. Translating gives CASSFRAGGWNEQFF. The full variable domain, rest sourced from reference TRBV7-7 and TRBJ2-1, is GAGVSQSPRYKVTKRGQDVTLRCDPISSHATLYWYQQALGQGPEFLTYFNYEAQPDKSGLPSDRFSAERPEGSISTLTIQRTEQRDSAMYRCASSFRAGGWNEQFFGPGTRLTVL.

The rearrangement joins TRBV29-1 to TRBJ2-3; TRBD1 aligns across 7 bases. V shed 7 bases, J shed 0 bases, and the junction held 7 bases outside the gene matches. There are 14 residues in the CDR3. Germline V gene lookup returns CDR1 SQVTM and CDR2 ANQGSEA. In DNA form, the CDR3 reads TGCAGCGGGGGGACAGTAGCTAGCACAGATACGCAGTATTTT. This sequence encodes CSGGTVASTDTQYF.

The chain couples TRBV5-1 to TRBJ2-7; D is unresolved. CDR3 length: 11 amino acids. The germline gives CDR1 SGHRS, CDR2 YFSETQ. Trimming took off 4 bases at V and 2 bases at J, with 4 bases between the two ends. CDR3 region: CASSTAYEQYF. The CDR3 DNA is TGCGCCAGCAGCACTGCCTACGAGCAGTACTTC.

The J gene is TRBJ2-7, the V gene TRBV7-9; maybe TRBD2 (5 bases). V lost 1 base and J lost 7, with 14 bases in between. This CDR3 is built from 14 residues. The germline gives CDR1 SEHNR, CDR2 FQNEAQ (reference sequence). The CDR3 loop is CASSLVFRSGEQYF. CDR3 nucleotides: TGTGCCAGCAGCTTAGTTTTTCGGTCGGGGGAGCAGTACTTC.

The chain combines TRBV7-2 with TRBJ2-5; D is possibly TRBD1 (5 bases). The V end lost 5 bases, the J end lost 2 bases, and 9 bases lay between the germline ends. CDR3 size: 13 residues. Per germline, CDR1 SGHTA and CDR2 FQGNSA. As DNA, the CDR3 is TGTGCCAGCAGCCCCAGGGTGCAAGAGACCCAGTACTTC. Its protein is CASSPRVQETQYF.

This clone was counted between two and nine times. This chain joins TRBV2 and TRBJ2-5; D not resolved. This CDR3 is built from 12 residues. Germline CDR1 is SNHLY and CDR2 is FYNNEI. The ends were cut back, 6 bases at V and 2 bases at J, with 7 bases in the middle. This chain's CDR3 is CASRSRQETQYF. The DNA for the CDR3 is TGTGCCAGCAGGAGTCGTCAAGAGACCCAGTACTTC.

V usage is TRBV6-1 and J usage is TRBJ1-1, with 7 bases matching TRBD1. CDR1 is MNHNS, CDR2 SASEGT, per germline. The V segment lost 5 bases and the J segment 8 bases; nucleotides outside the gene matches: 2. The CDR3 loop spans 11 amino acids. The CDR3 reads CASSRGQEAFF. The CDR3 DNA follows: TGTGCCAGCAGTAGGGGACAGGAAGCTTTCTTT.

The gene calls are TRBV7-9 and TRBJ1-1; unclear D gene. The CDR3 totals 13 residues. CDR1 is SEHNR, CDR2 FQNEAQ, per germline (reference sequence). Deletions cut 3 bases from V and 1 base from J, with 6 bases between. Written as DNA, the CDR3 is TGTGCCAGCAGCTTTCAGGAGAACACTGAAGCTTTCTTT. Translating gives CASSFQENTEAFF.

The gene calls are TRBV27 and TRBJ2-1; D might be TRBD2 (6 bases). The CDR3 contains 15 residues. CDR1 is MNHEY and CDR2 is SMNVEV in the germline V gene (reference sequence). Trimming took 8 bases from V and 4 from J, leaving 18 bases between them. CDR3 sequence: CASGWGVRSYNEQFF. The CDR3 region has the DNA TGTGCCAGCGGGTGGGGGGTGCGATCGTACAATGAGCAGTTCTTC.

This rearrangement joins TRBV28 to TRBJ1-1; 9 bases are a match to TRBD1. CDR1 is MDHEN, CDR2 SYDVKM, per germline. CDR3 size: 16 residues. Trimming removed 3 bases from V and 4 bases from J; junction bases left unmatched: 9. This CDR3 reads CASSFPQGAQTTEAFF. The DNA for the CDR3 is TGTGCCAGCAGTTTCCCACAGGGGGCGCAGACCACTGAAGCTTTCTTT.

The chain carries TRBV18 and TRBJ1-1, with D perhaps matching TRBD1 (6 bases). The CDR3 covers 16 residues. The germline CDR1 and CDR2 sequences are KGHSH and LQKENI. The V end was cut by 2 bases, the J end by 0 bases, with 13 bases between. CDR3 DNA: TGTGCCAGCTCACCATCGGCAGGGGCTATGAACACTGAAGCTTTCTTT. Protein: CASSPSAGAMNTEAFF.

The chain recombines TRBV6-6 with TRBJ1-1; 8 nucleotides agree with TRBD1. With 5 bases clipped from V and 0 bases from J, the junction kept 5 bases outside the gene matches. The germline gives CDR1 MNHNY, CDR2 SVGAGI (reference sequence). The CDR3 covers 15 residues. CDR3 coding DNA: TGTGCCAGCAGTAATTACAGGGGGATGAACACTGAAGCTTTCTTT. This translates into CASSNYRGMNTEAFF.

The rearrangement uses TRBV13 and TRBJ2-5; tentative D call: TRBD2 (6 bases). Between the trimmed V and J ends, which lost 1 base and 0 bases, there was a span of 18 bases. The CDR3 has 18 residues. CDR1 PRHDT and CDR2 FYEKMQ come from the germline V gene (reference sequence). The CDR3 protein is CASSLARGGLDDQETQYF. DNA for the CDR3: TGTGCCAGCAGCTTAGCGAGGGGAGGATTAGACGACCAAGAGACCCAGTACTTC.

The J gene is TRBJ1-1, the V gene TRBV19; D not resolved. The V gene's germline CDR1 is LNHDA and CDR2 SQIVND (reference sequence). The CDR3 consists of 12 residues. V was pared by 5 bases and J by 1 base, with 5 bases between. The CDR3 sequence: CASSRENTEAFF. The CDR3 bases are TGTGCCAGTAGTCGGGAGAACACTGAAGCTTTCTTT.

The table lists this clone with a few counts. The V call is TRBV10-3, the J call TRBJ1-1, with D maybe TRBD1 (6 bases). Germline V gene lookup returns CDR1 ENHRY and CDR2 SYGVKD. Trimming stripped 6 bases from V and 1 base from J, with 9 bases between. The CDR3 contains 13 residues. The CDR3 nucleotides read TGTGCCATCAGCGGACAGCCGAACACTGAAGCTTTCTTT. Residues: CAISGQPNTEAFF.